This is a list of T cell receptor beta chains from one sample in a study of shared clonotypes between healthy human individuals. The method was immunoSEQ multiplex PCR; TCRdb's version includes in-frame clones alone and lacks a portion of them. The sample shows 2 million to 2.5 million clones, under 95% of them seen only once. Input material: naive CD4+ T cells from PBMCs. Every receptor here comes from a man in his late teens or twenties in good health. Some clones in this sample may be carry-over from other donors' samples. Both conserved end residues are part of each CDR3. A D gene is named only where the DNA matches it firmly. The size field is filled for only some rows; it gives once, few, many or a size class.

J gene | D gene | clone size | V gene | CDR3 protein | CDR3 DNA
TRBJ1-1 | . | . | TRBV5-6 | CASSLFGLNTEAFF | TGTGCCAGCAGCTTGTTCGGACTGAACACTGAAGCTTTCTTT
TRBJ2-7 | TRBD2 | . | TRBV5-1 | CASSLVTSGSYEQYF | TGCGCCAGCAGCTTGGTGACTAGCGGGAGCTACGAGCAGTACTTC
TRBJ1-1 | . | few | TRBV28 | CASGEVPNTEAFF | TGTGCCAGCGGTGAGGTGCCGAACACTGAAGCTTTCTTT
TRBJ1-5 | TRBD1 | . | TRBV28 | CASSARDRVGLGNQPQHF | TGTGCCAGCAGTGCTCGGGACAGAGTAGGGCTTGGCAATCAGCCCCAGCATTTT
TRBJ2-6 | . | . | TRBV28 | CASSLRGSAGANVLTF | TGTGCCAGCAGTTTACGGGGTTCGGCTGGGGCCAACGTCCTGACTTTC
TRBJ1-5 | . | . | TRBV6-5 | CASSPSINQPQHF | TGTGCCAGCAGCCCCAGCATAAATCAGCCCCAGCATTTT
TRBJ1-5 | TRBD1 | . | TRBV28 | CASTVGGTVVLPQHF | TGTGCCAGCACAGTGGGGGGGACAGTCGTGCTGCCCCAGCATTTT
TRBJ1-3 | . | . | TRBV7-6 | CASSQRGWVIGGGNTIYF | TGTGCCAGCAGCCAACGCGGATGGGTCATAGGAGGTGGAAACACCATATATTTT
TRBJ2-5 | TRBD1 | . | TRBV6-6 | CASRPGQGRVQETQYF | TGTGCCAGCAGACCCGGACAGGGAAGGGTCCAAGAGACCCAGTACTTC
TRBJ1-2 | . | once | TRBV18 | CASSPQTYGYTF | TGTGCCAGCTCACCACAGACATATGGCTACACCTTC
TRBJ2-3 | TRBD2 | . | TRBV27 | CASSPSLAEDTQYF | TGTGCCAGCAGTCCAAGCCTAGCGGAAGATACGCAGTATTTT
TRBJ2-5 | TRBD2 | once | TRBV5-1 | CASSLKKTSGTKETQYF | TGCGCCAGCAGCTTGAAGAAGACTAGCGGGACTAAAGAGACCCAGTACTTC
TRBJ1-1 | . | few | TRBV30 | CAWMFTEAFF | TGTGCCTGGATGTTCACTGAAGCTTTCTTT
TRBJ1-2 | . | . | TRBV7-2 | CASSPPGLPSGYTF | TGTGCCAGCAGCCCCCCGGGCCTTCCTAGTGGCTACACCTTC
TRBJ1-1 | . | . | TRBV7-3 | CASSSGFNTEAFF | TGTGCCAGCAGCTCGGGATTTAACACTGAAGCTTTCTTT
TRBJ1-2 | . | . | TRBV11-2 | CASSRTDTYYGYTF | TGTGCCAGCAGCCGGACAGACACCTACTATGGCTACACCTTC
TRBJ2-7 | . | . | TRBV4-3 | CASSQDYVRPEQYF | TGCGCCAGCAGCCAAGATTATGTAAGGCCCGAGCAGTACTTC
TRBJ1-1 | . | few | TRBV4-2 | CASSQWTEAFF | TGTGCCAGCAGCCAATGGACTGAAGCTTTCTTT
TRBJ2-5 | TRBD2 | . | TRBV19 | CASRSRGSGVQETQYF | TGTGCCAGTAGGTCTCGCGGTAGCGGGGTCCAAGAGACCCAGTACTTC
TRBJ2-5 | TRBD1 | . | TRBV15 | CATSRDQARTGRGTQYF | TGTGCCACCAGCAGAGATCAGGCCAGGACAGGGCGAGGGACCCAGTACTTC
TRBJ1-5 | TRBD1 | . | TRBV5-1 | CASSLTGGNGNQPQHF | TGCGCCAGCAGCTTAACAGGGGGCAACGGCAATCAGCCCCAGCATTTT
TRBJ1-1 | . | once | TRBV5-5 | CASSFQGSLNTEAFF | TGTGCCAGCAGCTTCCAAGGTTCGTTGAACACTGAAGCTTTCTTT
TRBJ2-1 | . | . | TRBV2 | CASSGESNSYNEQFF | TGTGCCAGTTCGGGGGAGTCAAACTCCTACAATGAGCAGTTCTTC
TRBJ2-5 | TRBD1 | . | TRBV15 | CATSRLGTGGEETQYF | TGTGCCACCAGCAGACTCGGGACAGGGGGGGAAGAGACCCAGTACTTC
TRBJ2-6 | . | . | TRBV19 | CASSQAYSGANVLTF | TGTGCCAGTAGTCAGGCGTACTCTGGGGCCAACGTCCTGACTTTC
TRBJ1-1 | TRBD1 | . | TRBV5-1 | CASSLTRQGGTEAFF | TGCGCCAGCAGCCTTACGAGACAGGGGGGCACTGAAGCTTTCTTT
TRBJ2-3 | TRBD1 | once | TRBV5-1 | CASSRDRGDTQYF | TGCGCCAGCAGCCGGGACAGGGGAGATACGCAGTATTTT
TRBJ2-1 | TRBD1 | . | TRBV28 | CASVGDRLYEQFF | TGTGCCAGCGTCGGGGACAGACTCTATGAGCAGTTCTTC
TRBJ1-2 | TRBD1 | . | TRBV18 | CASSPGTGGEYGYTF | TGTGCCAGCTCACCTGGGACAGGTGGAGAATATGGCTACACCTTC
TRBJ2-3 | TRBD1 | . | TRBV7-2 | CASSSRTGGRTDTQYF | TGTGCCAGCAGCTCGCGGACAGGCGGTCGCACAGATACGCAGTATTTT
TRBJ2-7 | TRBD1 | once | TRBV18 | CASSARSGQGLSRQYF | TGTGCCAGCTCAGCGAGATCGGGACAGGGGCTTAGTCGACAGTACTTC
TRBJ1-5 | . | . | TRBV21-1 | CASSLEGGWGNQPQHF | TGTGCCAGCAGCCTAGAAGGGGGGTGGGGCAATCAGCCCCAGCATTTT
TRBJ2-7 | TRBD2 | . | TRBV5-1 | CASSLVSGGSSYEQYF | TGCGCCAGCAGCTTGGTTTCCGGCGGGAGTAGCTACGAGCAGTACTTC
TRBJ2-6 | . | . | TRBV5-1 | CASSTGFSGANVLTF | TGCGCCAGCAGCACGGGCTTCTCTGGGGCCAACGTCCTGACTTTC
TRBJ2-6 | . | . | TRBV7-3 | CASSAIHLGANVLTF | TGTGCCAGCAGCGCCATCCACCTGGGCGCCAACGTCCTGACTTTC
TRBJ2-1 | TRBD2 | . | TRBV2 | CASSLLAGGSDEQFF | TGTGCCAGCAGCCTACTAGCGGGAGGGAGTGATGAGCAGTTCTTC
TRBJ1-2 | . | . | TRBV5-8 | CASSSRPRGRLFNYGYTF | TGTGCCAGCAGCTCACGGCCCAGGGGCCGCCTCTTTAACTATGGCTACACCTTC
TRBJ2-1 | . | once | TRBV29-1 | CSVRRNYNEQFF | TGCAGCGTCAGACGGAACTACAATGAGCAGTTCTTC
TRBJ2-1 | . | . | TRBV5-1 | CASSPGRNEQFF | TGCGCCAGCAGCCCCGGGCGGAATGAGCAGTTCTTC
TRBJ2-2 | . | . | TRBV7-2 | CASSFQSTGELFF | TGTGCCAGCAGCTTCCAGAGCACCGGGGAGCTGTTTTTT
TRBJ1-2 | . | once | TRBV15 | CATSRVLVQADGYTF | TGTGCCACCAGCAGAGTCCTAGTACAGGCAGATGGCTACACCTTC
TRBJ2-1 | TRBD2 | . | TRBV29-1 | CSARTSDPYNEQFF | TGCAGCGCAAGGACTAGTGACCCTTACAATGAGCAGTTCTTC
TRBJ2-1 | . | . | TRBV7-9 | CASSLTSFWQFF | TGTGCCAGCAGTCTGACTAGTTTCTGGCAGTTCTTC
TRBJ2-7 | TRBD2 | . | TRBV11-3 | CASSKGTSGRLGLYEQYF | TGTGCCAGCAGCAAGGGGACTAGCGGGAGGTTGGGGCTCTACGAGCAGTACTTC